A single T cell receptor (beta chain) is shown here with its context. What it binds is not known. Researchers built TCR beta libraries using quantitative 5'-RACE with molecular barcodes. TCRdb re-called the 5' RACE reads through MiXCR, storing one row per CDR3 protein. The sample includes just under 350,000 distinct CDR3 sequences, roughly 14% of them seen just once. The data were obtained in a study of CD8 T cells in ankylosing spondylitis. Losses at the gene ends were 4 bases for V and 3 bases for J; bases not matched to a gene: 7. The CDR3 contains 15 residues. CDR1 SGHRS and CDR2 YFSETQ come from the germline V gene. Overall study results and limits: A TCR beta motif made of fewer than ten highly homologous variants seemed typical of ankylosing spondylitis blood. Researchers reportedly found disease-linked clones significantly enriched in matched ankylosing spondylitis synovial fluid. In synovial fluid and blood from reactive arthritis, some motif variants were previously reported.

This rearrangement joins TRBV5-1 to TRBJ2-4; TRBD1 matches 7 bases. This receptor was obtained from a male donor with ankylosing spondylitis or in good health (not recorded which). Sequencing was carried out using blood, either unsorted or a sorted T cell fraction (not recorded which). In DNA form, the CDR3 reads TGCGCCAGCAGCCCTACAGGGGAACGCAAAAACATTCAGTACTTC. Protein sequence: CASSPTGERKNIQYF.